One and the same sample provided the 4 T cell receptor beta chains below, sequenced in a study of blood T cell repertoires in COVID-19. Assay used: immunoSEQ multiplex PCR; TCRdb lists only in-frame clones, some missing. Here the sample spans about 89,000 clones, over 65% being singletons. Material: peripheral blood. The receptor source for this set is a human donor in a cohort sampled during active COVID-19.

This chain connects TRBV15 to TRBJ1-1; D unresolved. Trimming took off 0 bases at V and 0 bases at J, with 20 bases between the two ends. Germline CDR1 reads LNHNV; CDR2 reads YYDKDF (reference sequence). This CDR3 is 19 amino acids long. CDR3 nucleotides: TGTGCCACCAGCAGAGAGGGGAGGGCAGGTAGAGGCATGAACACTGAAGCTTTCTTT. Amino acid sequence: CATSREGRAGRGMNTEAFF.

The DNA of the CDR3 is TGCAGTGCTAGAGGAGCGTACGAGCAGTACTTC. Its translation is CSARGAYEQYF. The genes are TRBV20-1 and TRBJ2-7; D uncertain. Trimming pared 1 base from V and 4 bases from J, leaving 5 bases between. The CDR3 is 11 amino acids. Germline V CDR1 and CDR2: DFQATT, SNEGSKA (reference sequence).

The rearrangement joins TRBV27 to TRBJ1-2; D may be TRBD1 (6 bases). This CDR3 contains 15 residues. CDR1 MNHEY and CDR2 SMNVEV come from the germline V gene (reference sequence). With 4 bases removed from V and 3 bases from J, the gap between germline ends came to 15 bases. In DNA form, the CDR3 reads TGTGCCAGCAGTTCCACTTCGACAGGTTACTATGGCTACACCTTC. Its protein product is CASSSTSTGYYGYTF.

The chain joins TRBV5-1 to TRBJ2-5; 8 positions match TRBD2. The CDR3 sequence is 14 residues long. V was clipped by 4 bases and J by 5 bases; unmatched bases: 7. Germline lookup yields CDR1 SGHRS and CDR2 YFSETQ. CDR3 region: CASSPGGPGETQYF. CDR3 in DNA: TGCGCCAGCAGCCCGGGAGGGCCAGGGGAGACCCAGTACTTC.